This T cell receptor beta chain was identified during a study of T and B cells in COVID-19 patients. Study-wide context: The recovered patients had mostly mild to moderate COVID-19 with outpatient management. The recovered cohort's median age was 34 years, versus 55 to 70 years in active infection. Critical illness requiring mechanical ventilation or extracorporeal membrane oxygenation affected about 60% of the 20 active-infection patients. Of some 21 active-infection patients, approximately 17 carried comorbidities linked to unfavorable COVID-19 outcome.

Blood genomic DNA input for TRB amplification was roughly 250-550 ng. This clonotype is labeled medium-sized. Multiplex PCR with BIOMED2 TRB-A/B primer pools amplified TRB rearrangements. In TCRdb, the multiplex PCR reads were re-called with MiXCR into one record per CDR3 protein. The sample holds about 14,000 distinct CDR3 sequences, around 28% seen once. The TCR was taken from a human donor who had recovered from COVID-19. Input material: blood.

This CDR3 reads CATAAGELFF. As DNA, the CDR3 is TGTGCCACCGCCGCCGGGGAGCTGTTTTTT. The genes are TRBV19 and TRBJ2-2; D is uncertain. Germline assignment: CDR1 LNHDA and CDR2 SQIVND (reference sequence). CDR3 length: 10 amino acids. Trimming cost V 10 bases and J 6 bases, with 6 bases left between them.